Presented here are 22 T cell receptor beta chains from one specimen sequenced in a study of blood T cells in healthy people across ages. The second PCR ran about 6 to 12 cycles with a sample-barcoded 5' primer and J-beta primers. TCRdb analysed the 5' RACE reads with MiXCR anew, one entry per CDR3 protein. The data contain 1 million to 1.2 million distinct CDR3 sequences, around two fifths of them singletons. The sample consisted of blood. The receptors originated from a man aged 18 to 29 in good health.

This chain uses TRBV12-3 or TRBV12-4 with TRBJ1-1; TRBD1 agrees at 7 bases. CDR3 length equals 17 residues. Trimming removed 6 bases from V and 2 bases from J; junction bases left unmatched: 15. CDR3 sequence (DNA): TGTGCCAGCAGACCCTCGACAGGGAGGGGTAGAAACACTGAAGCTTTCTTT. This translates into CASRPSTGRGRNTEAFF.

The genes are TRBV5-1 and TRBJ2-7; 9 nucleotides align to TRBD2. CDR1 and CDR2 (germline): SGHRS, YFSETQ. The CDR3 consists of 14 residues. The junction had 6 bases not matched to a gene; V was cut back by 1 base and J by 7 bases. CDR3: CASSLSLAGNEQYF. The CDR3 region has the DNA TGCGCCAGCAGCTTGTCGCTAGCGGGGAATGAGCAGTACTTC.

This clonotype showed up many times. The chain has TRBV7-2 and TRBJ2-7, with unresolved D. Germline values: CDR1 SGHTA, CDR2 FQGNSA. This CDR3 has 13 residues. V lost 1 base and J 7 bases, leaving 11 bases between the germline ends. The CDR3 region has the DNA TGTGCCAGCAGCTTAGGTTTGGGTAAGGAGCAGTACTTC. Translated, it gives CASSLGLGKEQYF.

This clonotype has only a few counts. The chain is built from TRBV29-1 and TRBJ2-3; 8 nucleotides match TRBD1. CDR1 SQVTM and CDR2 ANQGSEA come from the germline V gene. The J segment lost 4 bases and the V segment lost 3 bases, leaving 9 bases of the junction unmatched. The CDR3 runs to 15 residues. This CDR3 is CSVEGGQGGADTQYF. CDR3 DNA sequence: TGCAGCGTTGAGGGAGGACAGGGCGGCGCAGATACGCAGTATTTT.

DNA for the CDR3: TGTGCCAGCAGCTTATATGCCCCGGGAGAGAACACTGAAGCTTTCTTT. It codes for CASSLYAPGENTEAFF. This sequence joins TRBV7-2 and TRBJ1-1; D gene ambiguous. The germline gives CDR1 SGHTA, CDR2 FQGNSA. The CDR3 length is 16 residues. V shed 2 bases and J shed 1 base, with 14 bases lying between them.

This clonotype was detected a few times. The chain has TRBV20-1 and TRBJ2-3; 8 bases align to TRBD2. With V trimmed by 3 bases and J by 2 bases, 7 bases remained unmatched. The CDR3 runs to 15 residues. Germline-derived CDR1 and CDR2 are DFQATT and SNEGSKA (reference sequence). CDR3 region: CSARVAGGYTDTQYF. The CDR3 DNA follows: TGCAGTGCTAGGGTGGCGGGGGGATACACAGATACGCAGTATTTT.

The V and J genes are TRBV20-1 and TRBJ1-5, with D possibly TRBD1 on 5 matching bases. V lost 3 bases, J lost 3 bases, and 12 bases lay in between. This CDR3 is built from 14 residues. Germline assignment: CDR1 DFQATT and CDR2 SNEGSKA (reference sequence). The CDR3 region has the DNA TGCAGTGCTAGCCCCGGGGCCGACAATCAGCCCCAGCATTTT. It specifies CSASPGADNQPQHF.

This clonotype showed up many times. The chain links TRBV29-1 to TRBJ2-5; D is perhaps TRBD1 (6 bases). The CDR3 extends over 14 amino acids. The germline V and J ends were trimmed by 3 bases and 0 bases, with 11 bases remaining between them. Germline CDR1 is SQVTM and CDR2 is ANQGSEA. The CDR3 spells CSVDWGRNQETQYF. CDR3 nucleotides: TGCAGCGTTGATTGGGGGCGCAACCAAGAGACCCAGTACTTC.

The table lists this clonotype with a few counts. The chain carries TRBV4-1 and TRBJ2-1; 10 bases align to TRBD2. Trimming removed 0 bases from V and 4 bases from J; junction bases left unmatched: 12. The CDR3 runs to 19 residues. The germline gives CDR1 MGHRA, CDR2 YSYEKL. The CDR3 loop is CASSQDSSGGQEFYNEQFF. The CDR3 DNA follows: TGCGCCAGCAGCCAAGATTCTAGCGGGGGCCAGGAGTTTTACAATGAGCAGTTCTTC.

The chain combines TRBV6-5 with TRBJ2-2; tentative D call: TRBD1 (5 bases). Trimming removed 0 bases from V and 10 bases from J, with 9 bases in between. Looked up from germline, CDR1 is MNHEY and CDR2 is SVGAGI. The CDR3 sequence is 13 residues long. DNA of the CDR3: TGTGCCAGCAGTTACTCCAGGGAAGAGGAGCTGTTTTTT. The encoded protein is CASSYSREEELFF.

This clonotype appeared a few times. The chain has TRBV29-1 and TRBJ2-1, with TRBD1 identical over 7 bases. Judging by the DNA end, TRBJ2-7 fits better; the J call may be wrong. The germline V gene has CDR1 SQVTM and CDR2 ANQGSEA. The CDR3 extends over 16 amino acids. For the CDR3, the DNA is TGCAGCGTTGAAGAGCCCCGGGACAGCTCCTACAATGAGCAGTACTTC. As protein: CSVEEPRDSSYNEQYF.

V gene TRBV6-4 combines with J gene TRBJ1-5, with TRBD1 identical over 7 bases. This CDR3 region has 13 residues. The junction had 3 bases not matched to a gene; V was cut back by 3 bases and J by 7 bases. In germline, CDR1 is MRHNA, CDR2 SNTAGT. CDR3 sequence: CASSEQGGQPQHF. CDR3 DNA sequence: TGTGCCAGCAGTGAGCAGGGGGGCCAGCCCCAGCATTTT.

This clonotype was observed at least ten times. The chain joins TRBV7-2 to TRBJ2-7; D remains ambiguous. V was cut by 1 base and J by 2 bases, with 6 bases left in between. Germline CDR1 and CDR2: SGHTA and FQGNSA. CDR3 length: 13 residues. The CDR3 loop reads CASSLGRPYEQYF. CDR3 sequence (DNA): TGTGCCAGCAGCTTAGGCAGACCCTACGAGCAGTACTTC.

This clonotype was seen more than once but under ten times. In DNA, the CDR3 is TGCGCCAGCGGAGGAGTTGCCGAGCAGTACTTC. Amino acid sequence: CASGGVAEQYF. This chain links TRBV4-1 with TRBJ2-5, with D possibly TRBD2 on 5 matching bases. The J call may be wrong; the DNA end is better matched by TRBJ2-7. Germline V CDR1 and CDR2: MGHRA, YSYEKL. The CDR3 has 11 residues.

This clonotype was detected a few times. The chain has TRBV29-1 and TRBJ1-1; D is possibly TRBD1 (6 bases). Germline V gene lookup returns CDR1 SQVTM and CDR2 ANQGSEA. Trimming removed 6 bases from V and 3 bases from J, with 14 bases in between. This CDR3 comprises 13 residues. The CDR3 loop reads CSVNYNRDTEAFF. In DNA form, the CDR3 reads TGCAGCGTCAATTACAACAGGGACACTGAAGCTTTCTTT.

This chain joins TRBV5-1 and TRBJ1-4, with TRBD1 identical over 9 bases. Germline V gene lookup returns CDR1 SGHRS and CDR2 YFSETQ. The CDR3 runs 16 residues. The V and J ends lost 5 bases and 7 bases, in that order; junction bases with no gene match: 12. DNA for the CDR3: TGCGCCAGCAGGGGACAGGGACCTCCGGTCGGTGAAAAACTGTTTTTT. It codes for CASRGQGPPVGEKLFF.

Many counts were recorded for this clonotype. This chain links TRBV2 with TRBJ2-1; 7 bases line up with TRBD1. Germline V gene data show CDR1 as SNHLY and CDR2 as FYNNEI. CDR3 length: 16 amino acids. V lost 7 bases to trimming and J lost 10 bases; unmatched junction nucleotides: 19. Written as DNA, the CDR3 is TGTGCCAGCAAGGGACCCGGGACAGACACGTCGTGGGAGCAGTTCTTC. Amino acids: CASKGPGTDTSWEQFF.

This clonotype showed up just a few times. This chain uses TRBV4-2 with TRBJ1-6; no clear D. The germline V gene has CDR1 LGHNA and CDR2 YNFKEQ. This CDR3 has 13 amino acids. V dropped 4 bases and J dropped 10 bases, with 11 bases sitting between them. DNA for the CDR3: TGTGCCAGCAGCCCCCGGCCCGAATCACCCCTCCACTTT. Its protein product is CASSPRPESPLHF.

This clonotype was seen more than once but under ten times. This sequence joins TRBV5-8 and TRBJ1-2, with D hard to call. V lost 6 bases and J lost 8, with 23 bases in between. The CDR3 spans 15 residues. Looked up from germline, CDR1 is SGHTS and CDR2 is YDEGEE. CDR3 nucleotide sequence: TGTGCCAGCATCTTAGTAAACGGCGGAGGAGTCGGCTACACCTTC. Its translation: CASILVNGGGVGYTF.

This chain uses TRBV10-3 with TRBJ2-7; 11 bases match TRBD2. The CDR3 covers 16 residues. Germline V CDR1 and CDR2: ENHRY, SYGVKD. With 3 bases clipped from V and 2 bases from J, the junction kept 6 bases outside the gene matches. CDR3 amino acids: CAISDRLAGTAYEQYF. DNA of the CDR3: TGTGCCATCAGTGACCGACTAGCGGGGACCGCCTACGAGCAGTACTTC.

As DNA, the CDR3 is TGTGCCAGCAGTTACGAGAAAGGGGGCGGATGGGGCTACACCTTC. This codes for CASSYEKGGGWGYTF. The V gene is TRBV6-5, the J gene TRBJ1-2; 7 bases fit TRBD1. Trimming removed 2 bases from V and 8 bases from J; junction bases left unmatched: 11. The CDR3 is 15 residues long. Germline assignment: CDR1 MNHEY and CDR2 SVGAGI.

This clonotype was recorded a few times. The chain combines TRBV7-8 with TRBJ1-2, with 8 bases lining up with TRBD1. Germline V gene lookup returns CDR1 SGHVS and CDR2 FQNEAQ. The J segment lost 7 bases and the V segment lost 4 bases, leaving 11 bases of the junction unmatched. The CDR3 has 15 residues. CDR3 nucleotide sequence: TGTGCCAGCAGCTACGACAGGGGATCTCGTCGTGGCTACACCTTC. Amino acids: CASSYDRGSRRGYTF.